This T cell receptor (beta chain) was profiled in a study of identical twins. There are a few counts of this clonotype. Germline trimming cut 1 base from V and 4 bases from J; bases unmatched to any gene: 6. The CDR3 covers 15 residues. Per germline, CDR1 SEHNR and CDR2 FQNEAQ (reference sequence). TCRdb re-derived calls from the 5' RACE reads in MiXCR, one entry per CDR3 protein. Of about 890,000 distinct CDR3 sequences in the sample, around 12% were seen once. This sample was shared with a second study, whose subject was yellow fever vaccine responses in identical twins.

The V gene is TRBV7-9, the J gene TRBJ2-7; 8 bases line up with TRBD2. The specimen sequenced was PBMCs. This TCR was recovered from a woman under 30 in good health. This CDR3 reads CASSLEGSSGYEQYF. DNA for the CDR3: TGTGCCAGCAGCTTAGAGGGCTCTAGCGGGTACGAGCAGTACTTC.